Given below is one T cell receptor (beta chain) in context. The data derive from a study of blood T cell repertoires in COVID-19. For the study at large: PBMCs, B-cell-depleted T cells, or T cells were the source of the cDNA or gDNA that made up the material.

This CDR3 comprises 12 residues. V gave up 4 bases and J gave up 9 bases, with 8 bases separating them. Germline V gives CDR1 KGHDR, CDR2 SFDVKD. Authors' methods: Reference gene primer amplification gave nucleated cell count estimates. Repertoires were generated with immunoSEQ multiplex PCR, while TCRdb's copy carries only in-frame clones and drops some. The V and J calls and the clone size are those of that table, but D and trimming were determined from the DNA. This table has more than 65,000 clones, approximately 88% appearing once. The J gene is TRBJ2-2, the V gene TRBV24-1, with no clear D. The TCR comes from a human donor in a cohort sampled during active COVID-19. Material: peripheral blood. CDR3 sequence (DNA): TGTGCCACCAGTGACGAAAGCCGGGAGCTGTTTTTT. Protein: CATSDESRELFF.